These 27 T cell receptor beta chains originate from one sample sequenced in a study of T cells in Graves' hyperthyroidism and ophthalmopathy. RNA transcripts were the template for amplifying TCR beta CDR3 regions. The HTBI primer set was used in a first-round RT-PCR of the TCR CDR3. TCRdb redid the calling of the multiplex PCR reads with MiXCR, one entry per CDR3 protein. This sample has about 400,000 distinct CDR3 sequences, with 15% found just once. Sequencing was carried out using blood. The receptors were sampled from a woman aged 25-40 years with Graves' hyperthyroidism.

The gene calls are TRBV19 and TRBJ1-3; 8 nucleotides agree with TRBD1. The germline gives CDR1 LNHDA, CDR2 SQIVND (reference sequence). This CDR3 spans 16 amino acids. Trimming at V came to 4 bases and at J to 4 bases, leaving 9 bases not matched to a gene. The CDR3 region is CASSTRRTGLGNTIYF. Written as DNA, the CDR3 is TGTGCCAGTAGTACCCGACGGACAGGGCTGGGAAACACCATATATTTT.

As concerns this clonotype: This may be a read error, as it is one base from a much larger clone. The rearrangement links TRBV2 to TRBJ1-2; D perhaps matches TRBD1 (5 bases). This CDR3 contains 14 residues. V was cut by 11 bases and J by 11 bases, with 27 bases left in between. The germline gives CDR1 SNHLY, CDR2 FYNNEI. CDR3 bases: TGTGCCGGCATTGCCGACCGGGACCGAACGATTTACACCTTC. Protein product: CAGIADRDRTIYTF.

This clonotype was seen ten or more times. The chain carries TRBV20-1 and TRBJ2-3; 14 bases map to TRBD2. The J segment lost 5 bases and the V segment lost 5 bases, leaving 6 bases of the junction unmatched. Germline V gene sequence: CDR1 DFQATT, CDR2 SNEGSKA (reference sequence). The length of the CDR3 is 15 residues. Here the CDR3 reads CSARTSGRKIDTQYF. In DNA form, the CDR3 reads TGCAGTGCTCGGACTAGCGGGAGGAAAATAGATACGCAGTATTTT.

This clonotype was observed at least ten times. The genes are TRBV6-1 and TRBJ1-2, with no clear D. CDR3 length: 14 residues. Germline-derived CDR1 and CDR2 are MNHNS and SASEGT. The V end was cut by 6 bases, the J end by 8 bases, with 19 bases between. CDR3 in DNA: TGTGCCAGCAGCGAAATACTCCTCGCCTGGGGCTACACCTTC. Residues: CASSEILLAWGYTF.

As for this clonotype: This sequence may be a read error, since a much larger clone differs from it by one base. This chain connects TRBV27 to TRBJ1-1; maybe TRBD1 (5 bases). This CDR3 region has 13 residues. Germline CDR1 is MNHEY and CDR2 is SMNVEV (reference sequence). The CDR3 nucleotides are TGTGGCAGCAGAATAGACAGTCGAACTGAAGCTTTCTTT. This translates into CGSRIDSRTEAFF.

J is TRBJ1-2 and V is TRBV18; D not resolved. V lost 3 bases and J lost 4, with 15 bases in between. From germline, CDR1 is KGHSH and CDR2 LQKENI. CDR3 size: 15 residues. The CDR3 region is CASSPRSGRGYGYTF. The CDR3 DNA reads TGTGCCAGCTCACCTCGATCCGGGCGCGGCTATGGCTACACCTTC.

This clonotype was counted between two and nine times. J is TRBJ1-3 and V is TRBV20-1; D call uncertain. Germline values: CDR1 DFQATT, CDR2 SNEGSKA (reference sequence). This CDR3 region has 13 residues. The V end was cut by 0 bases, the J end by 2 bases, with 5 bases between. CDR3 DNA sequence: TGCAGTGCTAGAGAACGACCTGGAAACACCATATATTTT. Protein product: CSARERPGNTIYF.

This clonotype has only a few counts. This chain links TRBV12-3 or TRBV12-4 with TRBJ1-4, with a tentative D call TRBD1 (5 bases). The CDR3 length is 13 residues. V lost 6 bases and J lost 8, with 13 bases in between. Here the CDR3 reads CASRGTWREKLFF. In DNA form, the CDR3 reads TGTGCCAGCAGGGGGACCTGGCGGGAAAAACTGTTTTTT.

This clonotype was observed at least ten times. The rearrangement links TRBV5-1 to TRBJ2-1, with no clear D. The CDR3 runs 14 residues. In germline, CDR1 is SGHRS, CDR2 YFSETQ. Trimming pared 1 base from V and 5 bases from J, leaving 10 bases between. CDR3 nucleotide sequence: TGCGCCAGCAGCTTGTGGGCGGTGAACAATGAGCAGTTCTTC. Its translation is CASSLWAVNNEQFF.

This clonotype was found a few times. The gene calls are TRBV20-1 and TRBJ2-1; 8 bases fit TRBD2. Losses at the gene ends were 4 bases for V and 13 bases for J; bases not matched to a gene: 6. CDR3 size: 11 residues. Germline lookup yields CDR1 DFQATT and CDR2 SNEGSKA (reference sequence). CDR3 protein: CSATQRGTQFF. CDR3 DNA sequence: TGCAGTGCTACTCAGCGGGGGACACAGTTCTTC.

This clonotype was counted only a few times. The genes are TRBV7-9 and TRBJ2-7; D uncertain. This CDR3 has 12 amino acids. V gave up 6 bases and J gave up 0 bases, with 6 bases separating them. CDR1 is SEHNR and CDR2 is FQNEAQ in the germline V gene (reference sequence). In nucleotides, the CDR3 is TGTGCCAGCAGAGGGCCCTCCTACGAGCAGTACTTC. It yields the protein CASRGPSYEQYF.

This clonotype has only a few counts. This chain connects TRBV20-1 to TRBJ2-5; D remains unclear. V was trimmed by 8 bases and J by 3 bases, leaving 13 bases between them. This CDR3 spans 12 amino acids. The germline gives CDR1 DFQATT, CDR2 SNEGSKA (reference sequence). The CDR3 DNA sequence: TGCAGTACGAGGCCCCTGAAAGAGACCCAGTACTTC. Encoded protein: CSTRPLKETQYF.

This clonotype was observed many times. V usage is TRBV3-1 and J usage is TRBJ2-5, with 7 bases lining up with TRBD2. Germline V gene lookup returns CDR1 LGHDT and CDR2 YNNKEL (reference sequence). V was clipped by 7 bases and J by 5 bases; unmatched bases: 19. The CDR3 is made up of 17 amino acids. In nucleotides, the CDR3 is TGTGCCAGCATCAAACTGGGAGATGCGGGAGATTTGGAGACCCAGTACTTC. Its translation is CASIKLGDAGDLETQYF.

The table lists this clonotype with a few counts. The genes are TRBV4-1 and TRBJ2-3; no clear D. From germline, CDR1 is MGHRA and CDR2 YSYEKL. Between the trimmed V and J ends, which lost 2 bases and 1 base, there was a span of 7 bases. This CDR3 spans 14 amino acids. This CDR3 reads CASSQFYGTDTQYF. CDR3 sequence (DNA): TGCGCCAGCAGCCAATTCTACGGCACAGATACGCAGTATTTT.

This rearrangement joins TRBV19 to TRBJ1-5; maybe TRBD1 (6 bases). The germline gives CDR1 LNHDA, CDR2 SQIVND (reference sequence). The CDR3 consists of 14 residues. Trimming stripped 9 bases from V and 4 bases from J, with 16 bases between. CDR3: CASREQGGNQPQHF. The CDR3 DNA is TGTGCCAGCAGAGAACAGGGTGGTAATCAGCCCCAGCATTTT.

The chain is built from TRBV27 and TRBJ1-4, with D unresolved. The germline V and J ends were trimmed by 5 bases and 8 bases, with 24 bases remaining between them. CDR3 length: 17 amino acids. Germline CDR1 reads MNHEY; CDR2 reads SMNVEV (reference sequence). The CDR3 region has the DNA TGTGCCAGCAGTCCCCTAATTCGACGGGCCGGGCAGGAAAAACTGTTTTTT. Amino acid sequence: CASSPLIRRAGQEKLFF. The complete variable domain, with remaining parts taken from reference TRBV27 and TRBJ1-4, reads EAQVTQNPRYLITVTGKKLTVTCSQNMNHEYMSWYRQDPGLGLRQIYYSMNVEVTDKGDVPEGYKVSRKEKRNFPLILESPSPNQTSLYFCASSPLIRRAGQEKLFFGSGTQLSVL.

This clonotype was found many times. The chain is built from TRBV30 and TRBJ2-1; 10 bases align to TRBD2. The trim removed 0 bases at V and 7 bases at J, leaving 9 bases unmatched. Germline V gene sequence: CDR1 GTSNPN, CDR2 SVGIG (reference sequence). The CDR3 consists of 16 residues. CDR3 DNA: TGTGCCTGGAGTGTACGGTCTAGCGGGAGAGGGAATGAGCAGTTCTTC. This translates into CAWSVRSSGRGNEQFF.

J is TRBJ2-1 and V is TRBV20-1; 12 positions agree with TRBD2. Germline values: CDR1 DFQATT, CDR2 SNEGSKA (reference sequence). The CDR3 loop spans 12 amino acids. CDR3 residues: CSSSGRAGEQFF. CDR3 nucleotide sequence: TGCAGCTCTAGCGGGAGGGCTGGTGAGCAGTTCTTC.

A few counts support this clonotype. The V gene is TRBV24-1, the J gene TRBJ2-1; 12 bases are shared with TRBD2. V gave up 4 bases and J gave up 6 bases; unmatched junction bases: 9. The CDR3 runs 17 residues. Germline V gene data show CDR1 as KGHDR and CDR2 as SFDVKD. Here the CDR3 reads CATSERGLAGLFNEQFF. DNA of the CDR3: TGTGCCACCAGTGAACGCGGACTAGCGGGATTATTCAATGAGCAGTTCTTC.

The rearrangement links TRBV5-1 to TRBJ2-2; 9 positions agree with TRBD2. The V gene end was trimmed by 3 bases and the J gene end by 4 bases; junction bases not matched to a gene: 13. Germline CDR1 SGHRS, CDR2 YFSETQ. CDR3 length equals 18 residues. The CDR3 sequence: CASSYIIFSGSGTGELFF. The CDR3 DNA follows: TGCGCCAGCAGCTACATTATTTTTAGCGGGAGCGGCACCGGGGAGCTGTTTTTT.

This clonotype was counted many times. The CDR3 protein is CASSLAASGSTDTQYF. The CDR3 DNA sequence: TGCGCCAGCAGCTTGGCGGCTAGCGGGAGCACAGATACGCAGTATTTT. The chain recombines TRBV5-1 with TRBJ2-3; 8 positions match TRBD2. The CDR3 length is 16 residues. Germline V lookup: CDR1 SGHRS, CDR2 YFSETQ. The junction had 3 bases not matched to a gene; V was cut back by 0 bases and J by 0 bases.

This clonotype was counted between two and nine times. The CDR3 loop is CASGQTHNEQFF. The CDR3 DNA sequence: TGTGCCAGTGGACAGACACACAATGAGCAGTTCTTC. This chain joins TRBV19 and TRBJ2-1; tentative D call: TRBD1 (6 bases). Per germline, CDR1 LNHDA and CDR2 SQIVND (reference sequence). V lost 8 bases and J lost 5, with 10 bases in between. The CDR3 contains 12 residues.

Only a few counts were recorded for this clonotype. The chain joins TRBV20-1 to TRBJ1-5; no clear D gene. CDR3 size: 15 residues. V was trimmed by 3 bases and J by 0 bases, leaving 12 bases between them. Germline values: CDR1 DFQATT, CDR2 SNEGSKA (reference sequence). The CDR3 DNA reads TGCAGTGCTAGTGGTGGATCCGATAGCAATCAGCCCCAGCATTTT. It translates to CSASGGSDSNQPQHF.

The table lists this clonotype with many counts. The chain employs TRBV18 and TRBJ2-5; 7 nucleotides match TRBD1. V dropped 3 bases and J dropped 5; count of bases not matched to a gene: 3. The CDR3 totals 13 residues. Germline assignment: CDR1 KGHSH and CDR2 LQKENI. In nucleotides, the CDR3 is TGTGCCAGCTCACCGACAGGGAGTGAGACCCAGTACTTC. Translating gives CASSPTGSETQYF.

This clonotype was picked up a small number of times. The V and J genes are TRBV7-3 and TRBJ1-5; D might be TRBD1 (5 bases). The CDR3 extends over 13 amino acids. Germline CDR1 and CDR2: SGHTA and FQGTGA. V lost 5 bases to trimming and J lost 6 bases, with 11 bases between them. CDR3 sequence reads: CASSPQEGQPQHF. The CDR3 DNA reads TGTGCCAGCAGCCCACAGGAGGGTCAGCCCCAGCATTTT.

Remarks on this clonotype: A much bigger clone sits one base away, suggesting this may be a read error. The CDR3 is CSARDISRRTTSYNEQFF. The CDR3, as DNA: TGCAGTGCTAGAGATATAAGCAGGAGGACAACCTCCTACAATGAGCAGTTCTTC. This chain joins TRBV20-1 and TRBJ2-1; tentatively, D is TRBD1 or TRBD2 (5 bases each). V was shortened by 0 bases and J by 0 bases, with 18 bases between the two germline ends. This CDR3 is built from 18 residues. From germline, CDR1 is DFQATT and CDR2 SNEGSKA (reference sequence).

This clonotype occurred many times. In DNA form, the CDR3 reads TGTGCCAGCAGGGGGACTAGCGGGAGACTCCCCTACGAGCAGTACTTC. This codes for CASRGTSGRLPYEQYF. The chain uses TRBV28 and TRBJ2-7, with TRBD2 matching over 14 bases. CDR1 is MDHEN and CDR2 is SYDVKM in the germline V gene. CDR3 length: 16 amino acids. With 6 bases clipped from V and 2 bases from J, the junction kept 6 bases outside the gene matches.